This TCR beta chain was recovered during a study of identifying expanded T cells in peripheral blood. Study-wide results and limits: Differentially abundant clones: roughly 1.2 between replicates, approximately 16 at around 14 days, more than 18 at four. Variance in clone template counts between roughly 2-week samples significantly increased with total template count across all healthy donors.

The data were produced by immunoSEQ multiplex PCR, yet TCRdb's version contains in-frame clones alone and is incomplete. The table records some 100,000 clones, 80% to 90% of them present only once. On this clone: Antigen unknown.

Trimming pared 5 bases from V and 1 base from J, leaving 14 bases between. Looked up from germline, CDR1 is SGHVS and CDR2 is FNYEAQ. The CDR3 totals 15 residues. During the collection period, no donor immune events like infections were recorded. The TCR sequence derives from a person between 18 and 75 years old in good health. V is TRBV7-6 and J is TRBJ1-1; maybe TRBD1 (6 bases). Input material: blood. CDR3 nucleotides: TGTGCCAGCAGCCCGGGGGGGGCCACGAACACTGAAGCTTTCTTT. Protein product: CASSPGGATNTEAFF.